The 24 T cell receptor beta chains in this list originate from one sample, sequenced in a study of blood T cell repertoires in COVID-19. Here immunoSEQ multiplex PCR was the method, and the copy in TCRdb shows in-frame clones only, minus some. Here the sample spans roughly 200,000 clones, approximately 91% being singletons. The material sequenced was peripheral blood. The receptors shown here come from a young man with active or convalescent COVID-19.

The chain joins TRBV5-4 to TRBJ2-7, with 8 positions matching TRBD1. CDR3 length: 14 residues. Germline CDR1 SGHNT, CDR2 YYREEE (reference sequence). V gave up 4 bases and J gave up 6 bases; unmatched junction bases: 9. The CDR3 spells CASSEGQAWGEQYF. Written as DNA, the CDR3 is TGTGCCAGCAGCGAGGGACAGGCCTGGGGCGAGCAGTACTTC.

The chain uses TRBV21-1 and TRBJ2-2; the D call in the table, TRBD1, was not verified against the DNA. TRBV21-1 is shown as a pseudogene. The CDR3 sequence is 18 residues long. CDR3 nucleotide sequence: TGTGCCAGCAGCAATGTATATAGACAGAGAACGAACACCGGGGAGCTGTTTTTT. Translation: CASSNVYRQRTNTGELFF.

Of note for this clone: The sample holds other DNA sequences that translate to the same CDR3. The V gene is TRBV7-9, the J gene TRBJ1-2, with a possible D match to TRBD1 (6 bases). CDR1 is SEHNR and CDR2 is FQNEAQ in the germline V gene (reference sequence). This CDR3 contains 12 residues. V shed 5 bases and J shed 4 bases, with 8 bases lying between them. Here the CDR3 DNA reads TGTGCCAGCAGCCTGACAGGCTATGGCTACACCTTC. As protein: CASSLTGYGYTF.

The CDR3 protein is CASQTGGIHEQFF. CDR3 coding DNA: TGTGCCTCCCAGACGGGGGGGATACATGAGCAGTTCTTC. V gene TRBV30 combines with J gene TRBJ2-1, with 8 bases fitting TRBD2. This CDR3 spans 13 amino acids. The trim removed 7 bases at V and 8 bases at J, leaving 10 bases unmatched. Germline assignment: CDR1 GTSNPN and CDR2 SVGIG (reference sequence).

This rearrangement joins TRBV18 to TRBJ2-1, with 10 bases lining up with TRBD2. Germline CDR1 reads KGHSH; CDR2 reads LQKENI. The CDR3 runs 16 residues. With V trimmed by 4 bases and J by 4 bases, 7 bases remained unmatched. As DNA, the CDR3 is TGTGCCAGCTCACAGGGCCGGACTAGCGGATACAATGAGCAGTTCTTC. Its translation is CASSQGRTSGYNEQFF.

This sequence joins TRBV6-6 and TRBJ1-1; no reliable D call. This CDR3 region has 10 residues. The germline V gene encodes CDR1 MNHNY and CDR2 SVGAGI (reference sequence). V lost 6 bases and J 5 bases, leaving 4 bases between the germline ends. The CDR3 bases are TGTGCCAGCAGGAGGACTGAAGCTTTCTTT. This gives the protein CASRRTEAFF.

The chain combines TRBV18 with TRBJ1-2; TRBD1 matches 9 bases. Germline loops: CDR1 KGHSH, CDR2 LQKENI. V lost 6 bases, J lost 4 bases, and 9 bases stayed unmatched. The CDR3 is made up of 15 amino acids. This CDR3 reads CASSPTGTGLYGYTF. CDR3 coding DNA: TGTGCCAGCTCTCCAACCGGGACAGGGCTCTATGGCTACACCTTC.

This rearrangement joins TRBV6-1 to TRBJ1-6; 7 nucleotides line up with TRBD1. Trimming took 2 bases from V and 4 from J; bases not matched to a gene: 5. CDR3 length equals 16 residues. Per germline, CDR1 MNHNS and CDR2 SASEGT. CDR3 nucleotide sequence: TGTGCCAGCAGTGAACAGGGACAGCTTTATAATTCACCCCTCCACTTT. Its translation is CASSEQGQLYNSPLHF.

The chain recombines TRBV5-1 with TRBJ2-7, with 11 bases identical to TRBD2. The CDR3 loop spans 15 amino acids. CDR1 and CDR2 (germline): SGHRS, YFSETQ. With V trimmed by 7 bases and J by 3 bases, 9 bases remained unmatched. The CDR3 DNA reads TGCGCCAGCTCGACTAGCGGGGTCTCACTCTACGAGCAGTACTTC. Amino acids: CASSTSGVSLYEQYF.

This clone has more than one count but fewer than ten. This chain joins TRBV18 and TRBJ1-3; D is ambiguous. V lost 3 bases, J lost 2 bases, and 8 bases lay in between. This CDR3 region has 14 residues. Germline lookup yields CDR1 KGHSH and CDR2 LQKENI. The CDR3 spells CASSPGGPGNTIYF. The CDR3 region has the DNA TGTGCCAGCTCACCGGGAGGGCCTGGAAACACCATATATTTT.

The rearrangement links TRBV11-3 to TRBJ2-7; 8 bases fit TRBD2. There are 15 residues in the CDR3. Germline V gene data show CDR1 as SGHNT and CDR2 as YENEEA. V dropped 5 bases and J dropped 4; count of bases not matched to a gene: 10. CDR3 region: CASSPGASGPYEQYF. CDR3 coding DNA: TGTGCCAGCAGCCCCGGGGCTAGCGGGCCATACGAGCAGTACTTC.

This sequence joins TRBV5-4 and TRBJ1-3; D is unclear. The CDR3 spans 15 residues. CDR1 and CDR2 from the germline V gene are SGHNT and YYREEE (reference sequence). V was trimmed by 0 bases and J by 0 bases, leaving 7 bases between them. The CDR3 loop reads CASSLDNFSGNTIYF. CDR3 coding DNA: TGTGCCAGCAGCTTGGATAACTTCTCTGGAAACACCATATATTTT.

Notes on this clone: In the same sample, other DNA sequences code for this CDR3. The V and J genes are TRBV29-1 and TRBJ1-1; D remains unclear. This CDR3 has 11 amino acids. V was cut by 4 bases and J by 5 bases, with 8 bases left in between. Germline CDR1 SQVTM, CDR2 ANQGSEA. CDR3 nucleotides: TGCAGCGTTGGGCGGGGAACTGAAGCTTTCTTT. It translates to CSVGRGTEAFF.

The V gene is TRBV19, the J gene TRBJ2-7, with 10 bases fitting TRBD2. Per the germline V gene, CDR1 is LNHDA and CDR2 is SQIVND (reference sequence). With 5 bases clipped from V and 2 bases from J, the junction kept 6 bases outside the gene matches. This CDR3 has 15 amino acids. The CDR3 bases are TGTGCCAGTAGTCTTAGCGGGGGGTTCCCCTACGAGCAGTACTTC. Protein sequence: CASSLSGGFPYEQYF.

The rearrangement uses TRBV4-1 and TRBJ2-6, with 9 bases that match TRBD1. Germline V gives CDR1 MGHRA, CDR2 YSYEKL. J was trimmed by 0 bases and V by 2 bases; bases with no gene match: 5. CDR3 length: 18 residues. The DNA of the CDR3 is TGCGCCAGCAGCCAAAAAGGGACAGGGACCTCTGGGGCCAACGTCCTGACTTTC. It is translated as CASSQKGTGTSGANVLTF.

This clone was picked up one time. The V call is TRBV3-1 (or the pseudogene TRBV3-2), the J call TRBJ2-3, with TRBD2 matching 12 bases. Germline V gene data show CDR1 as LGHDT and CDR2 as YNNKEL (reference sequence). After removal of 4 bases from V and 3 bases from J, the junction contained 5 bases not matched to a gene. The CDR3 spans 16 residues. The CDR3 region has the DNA TGTGCCAGCAGCCCTCCTAGCGGGGGGGGAACAGATACGCAGTATTTT. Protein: CASSPPSGGGTDTQYF.

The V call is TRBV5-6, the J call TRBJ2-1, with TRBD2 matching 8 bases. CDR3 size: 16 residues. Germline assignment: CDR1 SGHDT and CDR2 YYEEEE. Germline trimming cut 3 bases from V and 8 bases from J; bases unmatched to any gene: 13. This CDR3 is CASSWPGLGIRYEQFF. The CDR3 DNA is TGTGCCAGCAGCTGGCCGGGACTAGGAATTAGGTATGAGCAGTTCTTC.

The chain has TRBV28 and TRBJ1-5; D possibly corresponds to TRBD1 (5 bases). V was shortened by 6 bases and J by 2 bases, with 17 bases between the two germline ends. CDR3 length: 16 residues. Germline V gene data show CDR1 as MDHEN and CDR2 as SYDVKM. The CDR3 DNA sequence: TGTGCCAGCAGCTCTCCTGGGGGGGTACGCAATCAGCCCCAGCATTTT. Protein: CASSSPGGVRNQPQHF. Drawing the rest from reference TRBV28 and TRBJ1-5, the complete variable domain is DVKVTQSSRYLVKRTGEKVFLECVQDMDHENMFWYRQDPGLGLRLIYFSYDVKMKEKGDIPEGYSVSREKKERFSLILESASTNQTSMYLCASSSPGGVRNQPQHFGDGTRLSIL.

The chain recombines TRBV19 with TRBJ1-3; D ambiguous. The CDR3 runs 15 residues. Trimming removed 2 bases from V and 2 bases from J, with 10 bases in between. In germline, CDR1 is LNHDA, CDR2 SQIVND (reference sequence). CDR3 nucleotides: TGTGCCAGTAGTATAACAGAAGGTCCTGGAAACACCATATATTTT. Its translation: CASSITEGPGNTIYF.

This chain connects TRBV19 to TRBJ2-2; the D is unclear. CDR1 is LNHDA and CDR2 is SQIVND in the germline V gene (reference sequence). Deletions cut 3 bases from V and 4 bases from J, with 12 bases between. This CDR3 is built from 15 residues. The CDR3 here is CASSIGSRGTGELFF. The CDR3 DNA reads TGTGCCAGTAGTATCGGTAGCCGCGGCACCGGGGAGCTGTTTTTT.

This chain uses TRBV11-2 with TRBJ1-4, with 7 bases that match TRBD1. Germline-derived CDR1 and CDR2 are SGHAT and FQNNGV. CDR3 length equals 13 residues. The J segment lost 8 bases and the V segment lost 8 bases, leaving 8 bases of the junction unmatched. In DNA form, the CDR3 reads TGTGCCAGCCTGGGTTCCAGGGGGGAAAAACTGTTTTTT. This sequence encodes CASLGSRGEKLFF.

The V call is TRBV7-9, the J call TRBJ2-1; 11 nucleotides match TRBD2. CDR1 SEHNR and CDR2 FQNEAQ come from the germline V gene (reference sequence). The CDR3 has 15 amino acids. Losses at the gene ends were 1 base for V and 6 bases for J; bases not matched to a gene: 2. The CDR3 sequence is CASSLDGLAGNEQFF. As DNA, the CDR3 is TGTGCCAGCAGCTTAGACGGACTAGCGGGCAATGAGCAGTTCTTC.

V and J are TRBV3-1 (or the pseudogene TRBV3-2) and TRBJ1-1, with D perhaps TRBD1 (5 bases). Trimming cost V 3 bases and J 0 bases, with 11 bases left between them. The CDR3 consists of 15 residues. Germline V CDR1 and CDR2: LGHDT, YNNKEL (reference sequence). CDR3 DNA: TGTGCCAGCAGCCAGACAGTACTCATGAACACTGAAGCTTTCTTT. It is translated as CASSQTVLMNTEAFF.

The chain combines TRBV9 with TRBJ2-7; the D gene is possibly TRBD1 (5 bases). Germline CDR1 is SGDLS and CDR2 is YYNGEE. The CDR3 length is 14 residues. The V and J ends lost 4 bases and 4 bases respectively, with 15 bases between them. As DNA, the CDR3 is TGTGCCAGCAGCCCTCGTCAGGGTGGTTACGAGCAGTACTTC. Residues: CASSPRQGGYEQYF. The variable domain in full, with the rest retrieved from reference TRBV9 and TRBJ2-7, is DSGVTQTPKHLITATGQRVTLRCSPRSGDLSVYWYQQSLDQGLQFLIQYYNGEERAKGNILERFSAQQFPDLHSELNLSSLELGDSALYFCASSPRQGGYEQYFGPGTRLTVT.